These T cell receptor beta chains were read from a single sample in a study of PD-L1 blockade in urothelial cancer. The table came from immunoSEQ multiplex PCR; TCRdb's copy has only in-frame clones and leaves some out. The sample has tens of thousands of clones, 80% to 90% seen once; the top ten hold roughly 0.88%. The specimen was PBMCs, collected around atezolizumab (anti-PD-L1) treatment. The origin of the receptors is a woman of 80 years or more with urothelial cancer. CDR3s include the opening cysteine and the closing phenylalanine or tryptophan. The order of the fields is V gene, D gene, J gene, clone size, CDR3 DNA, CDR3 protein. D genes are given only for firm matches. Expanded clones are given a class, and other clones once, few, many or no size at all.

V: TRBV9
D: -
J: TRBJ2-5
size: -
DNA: TGTGCCAGCAGCGCCTCCGGACACGATTCGTTTGAGACCCAGTACTTC
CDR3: CASSASGHDSFETQYF

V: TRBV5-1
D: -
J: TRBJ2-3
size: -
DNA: TGCGCCAGCGGCTATAACACAGATACGCAGTATTTT
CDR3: CASGYNTDTQYF

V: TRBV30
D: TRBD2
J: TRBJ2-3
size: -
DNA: TGTGCCTGGAAACCTAGCGGGAGTACAGATACGCAGTATTTT
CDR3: CAWKPSGSTDTQYF

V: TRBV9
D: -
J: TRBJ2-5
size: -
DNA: TGTGCCAGCAGCGTTTCCGAGGCACAAGAGACCCAGTACTTC
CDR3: CASSVSEAQETQYF

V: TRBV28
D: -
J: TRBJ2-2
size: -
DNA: TGTGCCAGCAGTTTTCTCTCGGGGGACACCGGGGAGCTGTTTTTT
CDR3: CASSFLSGDTGELFF

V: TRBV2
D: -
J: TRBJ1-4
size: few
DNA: TGTGCCAGCAGGGAACAGGGTTTAGGAAAACTGTTTTTT
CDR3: CASREQGLGKLFF

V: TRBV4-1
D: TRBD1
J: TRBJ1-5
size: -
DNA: TGCGCCAGCAGCCAAATGACAGGGGGTTTGAATGAGCCCCAGCATTTT
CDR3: CASSQMTGGLNEPQHF

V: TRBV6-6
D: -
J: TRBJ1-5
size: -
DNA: TGTGCCAGCAGTTACTTTCAGACGGGGGGGAATCAGCCCCAGCATTTT
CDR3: CASSYFQTGGNQPQHF

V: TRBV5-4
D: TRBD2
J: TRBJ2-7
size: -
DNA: TGTGCCAGCAGCCCCTTCACTAGCGGGAGTGGCGAGCAGTACTTC
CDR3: CASSPFTSGSGEQYF

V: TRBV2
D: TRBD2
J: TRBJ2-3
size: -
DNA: TGTGCCAGCACCCCCGGGACTAACACAGATACGCAGTATTTT
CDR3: CASTPGTNTDTQYF

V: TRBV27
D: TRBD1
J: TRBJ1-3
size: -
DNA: TGTGCCAGCAGTTTATCGACTCCGGGACAGGGGGCGAACACCATATATTTT
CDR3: CASSLSTPGQGANTIYF

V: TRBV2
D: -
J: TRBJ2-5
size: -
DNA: TGTGCCAGCAGTGAACCCAGGGCTGGGCGGGAGACCCAGTACTTC
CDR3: CASSEPRAGRETQYF

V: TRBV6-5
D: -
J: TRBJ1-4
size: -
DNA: TGTGCCACACGCCAGGGGGAAAAACTGTTTTTT
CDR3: CATRQGEKLFF

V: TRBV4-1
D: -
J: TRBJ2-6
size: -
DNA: TGCGCCAGCAGCCAAGAGCGCTCTGGGGCCAACGTCCTGACTTTC
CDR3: CASSQERSGANVLTF

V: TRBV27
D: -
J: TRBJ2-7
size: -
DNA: TGTGCCAGCAGTTTACCTTCCTACGAGCAGTACTTC
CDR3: CASSLPSYEQYF